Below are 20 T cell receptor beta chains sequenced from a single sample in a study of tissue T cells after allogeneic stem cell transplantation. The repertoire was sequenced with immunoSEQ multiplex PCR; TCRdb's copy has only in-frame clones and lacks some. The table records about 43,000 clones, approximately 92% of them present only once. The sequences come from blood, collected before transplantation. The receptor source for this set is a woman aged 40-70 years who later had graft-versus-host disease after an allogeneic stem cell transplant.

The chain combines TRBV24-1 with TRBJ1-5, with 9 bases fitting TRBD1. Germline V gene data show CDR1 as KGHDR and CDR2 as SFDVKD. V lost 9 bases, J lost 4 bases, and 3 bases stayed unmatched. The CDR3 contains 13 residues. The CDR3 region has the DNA TGTGCCACCGGGGACAGGGAAAATCAGCCCCAGCATTTT. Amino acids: CATGDRENQPQHF.

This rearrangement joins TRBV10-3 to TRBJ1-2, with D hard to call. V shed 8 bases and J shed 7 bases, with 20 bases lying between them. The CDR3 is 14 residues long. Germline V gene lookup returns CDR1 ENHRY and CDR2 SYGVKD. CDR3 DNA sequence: TGTGCCATCGGTCCAGGAGACATAGGACCTGGCTACACCTTC. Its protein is CAIGPGDIGPGYTF.

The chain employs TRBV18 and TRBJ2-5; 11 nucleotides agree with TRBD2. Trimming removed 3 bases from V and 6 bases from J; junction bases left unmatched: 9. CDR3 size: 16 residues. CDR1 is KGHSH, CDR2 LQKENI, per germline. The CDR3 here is CASSPPTSGSMQTQYF. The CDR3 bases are TGTGCCAGCTCACCGCCCACTAGCGGGAGTATGCAGACCCAGTACTTC.

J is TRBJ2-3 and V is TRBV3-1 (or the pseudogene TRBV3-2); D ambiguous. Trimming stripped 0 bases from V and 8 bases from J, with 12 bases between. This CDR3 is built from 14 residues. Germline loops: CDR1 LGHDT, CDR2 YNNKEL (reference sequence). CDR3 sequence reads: CASSQEGSSGTQYF. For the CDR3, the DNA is TGTGCCAGCAGCCAAGAGGGGTCCTCAGGTACGCAGTATTTT.

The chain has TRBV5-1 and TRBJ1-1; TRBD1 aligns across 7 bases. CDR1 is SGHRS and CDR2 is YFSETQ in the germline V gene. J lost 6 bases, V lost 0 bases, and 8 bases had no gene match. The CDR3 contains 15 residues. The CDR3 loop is CASSLVGGASPEAFF. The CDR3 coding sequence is TGCGCCAGCAGCTTGGTAGGGGGCGCATCACCTGAAGCTTTCTTT.

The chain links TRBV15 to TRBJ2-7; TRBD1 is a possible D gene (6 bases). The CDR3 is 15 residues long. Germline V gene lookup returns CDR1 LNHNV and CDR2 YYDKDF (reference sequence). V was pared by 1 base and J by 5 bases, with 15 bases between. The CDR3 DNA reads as TGTGCCACCAGCAGAGTCCCGAACAGGGAGAACGAGCAGTACTTC. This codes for CATSRVPNRENEQYF.

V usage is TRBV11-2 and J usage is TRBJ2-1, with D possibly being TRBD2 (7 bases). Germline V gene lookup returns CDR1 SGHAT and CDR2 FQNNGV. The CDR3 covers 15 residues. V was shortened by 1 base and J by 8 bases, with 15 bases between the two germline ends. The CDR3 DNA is TGTGCCAGCAGCTTAGGGTCGGGGGGCGGATATGAGCAGTTCTTC. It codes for CASSLGSGGGYEQFF.

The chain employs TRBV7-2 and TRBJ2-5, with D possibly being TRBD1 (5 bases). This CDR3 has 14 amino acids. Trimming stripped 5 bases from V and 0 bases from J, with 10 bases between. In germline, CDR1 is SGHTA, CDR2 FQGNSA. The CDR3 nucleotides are TGTGCCAGCAGCCGTTCGACAGACCAAGAGACCCAGTACTTC. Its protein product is CASSRSTDQETQYF.

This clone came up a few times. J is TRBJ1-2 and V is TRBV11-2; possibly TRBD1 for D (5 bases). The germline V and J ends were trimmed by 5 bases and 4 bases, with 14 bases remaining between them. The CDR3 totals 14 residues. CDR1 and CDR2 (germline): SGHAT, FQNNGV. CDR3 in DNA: TGTGCCAGCAGCCCTGGGGGGGAGATCTATGGCTACACCTTC. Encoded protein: CASSPGGEIYGYTF.

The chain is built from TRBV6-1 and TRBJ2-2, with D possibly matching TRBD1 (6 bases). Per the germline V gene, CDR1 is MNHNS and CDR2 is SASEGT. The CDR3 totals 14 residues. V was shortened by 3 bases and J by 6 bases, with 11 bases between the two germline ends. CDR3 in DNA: TGTGCCAGCAGTGAGGGGGCGGTCGCCGGGGAGCTGTTTTTT. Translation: CASSEGAVAGELFF.

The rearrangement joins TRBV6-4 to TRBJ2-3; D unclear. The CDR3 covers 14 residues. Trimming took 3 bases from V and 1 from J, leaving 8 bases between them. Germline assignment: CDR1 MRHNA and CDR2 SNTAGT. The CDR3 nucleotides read TGTGCCAGCAGTGAGGGGTGGGGCACAGATACGCAGTATTTT. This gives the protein CASSEGWGTDTQYF.

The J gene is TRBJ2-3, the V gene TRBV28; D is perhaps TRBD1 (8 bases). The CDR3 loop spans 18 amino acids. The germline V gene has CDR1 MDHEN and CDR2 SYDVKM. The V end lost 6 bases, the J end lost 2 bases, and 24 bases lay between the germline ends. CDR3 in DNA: TGTGCCAGCAGGGGGAGGGCAGGGGGCTATTTGATCACAGATACGCAGTATTTT. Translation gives CASRGRAGGYLITDTQYF.

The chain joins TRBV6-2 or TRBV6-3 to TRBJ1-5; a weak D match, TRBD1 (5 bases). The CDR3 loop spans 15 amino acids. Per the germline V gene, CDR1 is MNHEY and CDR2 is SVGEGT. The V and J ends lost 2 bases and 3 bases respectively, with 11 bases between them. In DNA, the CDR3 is TGTGCCAGCAGTTACAAACAGGCTTTCAATCAGCCCCAGCATTTT. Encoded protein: CASSYKQAFNQPQHF.

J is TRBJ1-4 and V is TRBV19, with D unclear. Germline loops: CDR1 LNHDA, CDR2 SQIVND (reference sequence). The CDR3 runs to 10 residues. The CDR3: CATKNEKLFF. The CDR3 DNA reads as TGTGCAACGAAAAATGAAAAACTGTTTTTT.

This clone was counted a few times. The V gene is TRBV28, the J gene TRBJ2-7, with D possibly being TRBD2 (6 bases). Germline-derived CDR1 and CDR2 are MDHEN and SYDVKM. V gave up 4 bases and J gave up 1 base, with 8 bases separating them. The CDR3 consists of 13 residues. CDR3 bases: TGTGCCAGCAGTTCCGGGACTTCCTACGAGCAGTACTTC. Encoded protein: CASSSGTSYEQYF.

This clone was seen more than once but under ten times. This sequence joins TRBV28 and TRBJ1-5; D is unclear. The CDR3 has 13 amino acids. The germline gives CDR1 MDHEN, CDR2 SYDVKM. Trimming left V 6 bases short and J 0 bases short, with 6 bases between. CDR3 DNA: TGTGCCAGCAGGGCGGATAGCAATCAGCCCCAGCATTTT. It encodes CASRADSNQPQHF.

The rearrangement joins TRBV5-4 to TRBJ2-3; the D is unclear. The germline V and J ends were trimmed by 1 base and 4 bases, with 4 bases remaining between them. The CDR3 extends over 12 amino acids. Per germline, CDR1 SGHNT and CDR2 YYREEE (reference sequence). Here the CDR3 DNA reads TGTGCCAGCAGCTTGTCGGCAGATACGCAGTATTTT. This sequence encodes CASSLSADTQYF.

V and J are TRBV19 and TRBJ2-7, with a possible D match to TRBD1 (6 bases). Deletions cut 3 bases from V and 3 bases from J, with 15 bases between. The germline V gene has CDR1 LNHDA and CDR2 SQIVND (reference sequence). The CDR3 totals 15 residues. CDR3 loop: CASSMAGGEFYEQYF. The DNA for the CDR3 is TGTGCCAGTAGTATGGCTGGGGGCGAGTTCTACGAGCAGTACTTC.

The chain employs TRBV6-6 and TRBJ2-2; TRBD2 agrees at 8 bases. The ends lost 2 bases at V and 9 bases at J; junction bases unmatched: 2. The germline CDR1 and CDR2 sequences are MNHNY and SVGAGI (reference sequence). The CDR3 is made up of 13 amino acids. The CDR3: CASSYAGGRELFF. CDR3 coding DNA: TGTGCCAGCAGTTACGCGGGGGGAAGGGAGCTGTTTTTT.

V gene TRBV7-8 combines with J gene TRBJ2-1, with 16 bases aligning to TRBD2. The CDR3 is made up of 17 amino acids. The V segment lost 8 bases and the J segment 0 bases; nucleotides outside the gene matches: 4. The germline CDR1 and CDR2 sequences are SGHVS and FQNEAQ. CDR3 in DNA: TGTGCCAGCGGGACTAGCGGGAGGGGTAGCTCCTACAATGAGCAGTTCTTC. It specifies CASGTSGRGSSYNEQFF. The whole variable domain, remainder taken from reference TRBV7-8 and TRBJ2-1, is GAGVSQSPRYKVAKRGQDVALRCDPISGHVSLFWYQQALGQGPEFLTYFQNEAQLDKSGLPSDRFFAERPEGSVSTLKIQRTQQEDSAVYLCASGTSGRGSSYNEQFFGPGTRLTVL.